This T cell receptor beta chain originates from a study of beta chain features in type 1 diabetes. Regarding the study as a whole: The cDNA sequencing approach could over-represent high-TCR-expressing cells. Shorter templates might be favored by PCR, equally in patients and controls. Compared with healthy donors, patients appeared to share more similar naive, central memory and regulatory TCRB repertoires.

About this clone itself: Its antigen is undetermined.

The CDR3 contains 15 residues. Germline values: CDR1 MNHEY, CDR2 SMNVEV (reference sequence). Trimming removed 7 bases at V and 5 bases at J, with 18 bases between. The entirety of the isolated RNA underwent reverse transcription, so expressed TCRB transcripts were sequenced. The protocol was immunoSEQ multiplex PCR, while the TCRdb copy is restricted to in-frame clones and leaves out a portion. The sample has roughly 310,000 clones, 11% seen once; the top ten hold more than 0.015%. Every donor provided one heparinised blood draw, which averaged approximately 100 mL. The sequencing sample was made of naive CD4+ T cells from blood. The sequence was collected from a woman under 40 in good health. V usage is TRBV27 and J usage is TRBJ2-1; D is possibly TRBD2 (5 bases). CDR3 DNA sequence: TGTGCCAGCACTACCATTGCGGGCCCGGACAATGAGCAGTTCTTC. Its translation: CASTTIAGPDNEQFF.